The rows below give T cell receptor beta chains drawn from one sample of a study of blood T cell repertoires in COVID-19. The repertoire was sequenced with immunoSEQ multiplex PCR; TCRdb's copy has only in-frame clones and lacks some. The sample includes about 320,000 clones, about nine tenths of them seen just once. The sample was PBMCs or T cells enriched from blood (not recorded which). These receptors were collected from a woman between 18 and 30 years old who had recovered from COVID-19. Each CDR3 is given with its conserved first and last residue. Each record gives: CDR3 protein, CDR3 DNA, V gene, D gene, clone size, J gene. D genes are given only for firm matches. Size values are once, few and many counts, or a class for expanded clones, and some rows have none.

CDR3aa: CASSILAGPYEQYF
CDR3nt: TGTGCCAGTAGTATCCTAGCGGGACCCTACGAGCAGTACTTC
v_gene: TRBV19
d_gene: TRBD2
abundance: -
j_gene: TRBJ2-7

CDR3aa: CASSLDWGVEFF
CDR3nt: TGTGCCAGCAGCTTAGATTGGGGAGTAGAGTTCTTC
v_gene: TRBV7-2
d_gene: -
abundance: -
j_gene: TRBJ2-1

CDR3aa: CASSQDIETSNGYTF
CDR3nt: TGTGCCAGCAGCCAAGACATCGAGACATCCAATGGCTACACCTTC
v_gene: TRBV14
d_gene: -
abundance: -
j_gene: TRBJ1-2

CDR3aa: CASTLGHTMNTEAFF
CDR3nt: TGTGCCAGCACCTTGGGACACACCATGAACACTGAAGCTTTCTTT
v_gene: TRBV5-5
d_gene: -
abundance: -
j_gene: TRBJ1-1

CDR3aa: CASSHSTRTGGTEAFF
CDR3nt: TGTGCCAGCAGCCATTCGACTAGGACAGGGGGGACTGAAGCTTTCTTT
v_gene: TRBV3-1/TRBV3-2
d_gene: TRBD1
abundance: -
j_gene: TRBJ1-1

CDR3aa: CASSPRVRETQYF
CDR3nt: TGTGCCAGCTCACCACGGGTCAGGGAGACCCAGTACTTC
v_gene: TRBV18
d_gene: -
abundance: -
j_gene: TRBJ2-5

CDR3aa: CASRGGLSNQPQHF
CDR3nt: TGTGCCAGCCGGGGGGGGCTTAGCAATCAGCCCCAGCATTTT
v_gene: TRBV2
d_gene: -
abundance: -
j_gene: TRBJ1-5

CDR3aa: CAWSREETQYF
CDR3nt: TGTGCCTGGAGTCGGGAAGAGACCCAGTACTTC
v_gene: TRBV30
d_gene: -
abundance: few
j_gene: TRBJ2-5

CDR3aa: CASSPGAGDTEAFF
CDR3nt: TGTGCCAGCTCACCTGGGGCAGGGGACACTGAAGCTTTCTTT
v_gene: TRBV18
d_gene: -
abundance: -
j_gene: TRBJ1-1

CDR3aa: CASSQEGGFGGSYNEQFF
CDR3nt: TGTGCCAGCAGCCAAGAGGGAGGCTTCGGGGGGTCCTACAATGAGCAGTTCTTC
v_gene: TRBV4-2
d_gene: TRBD2
abundance: -
j_gene: TRBJ2-1

CDR3aa: CASSLSASGSMKQYF
CDR3nt: TGTGCCAGCAGCTTGTCTGCTAGCGGGAGTATGAAACAGTACTTC
v_gene: TRBV5-6
d_gene: TRBD2
abundance: -
j_gene: TRBJ2-7

CDR3aa: CASSEWGDYGYTF
CDR3nt: TGTGCCAGCAGCGAATGGGGGGACTATGGCTACACCTTC
v_gene: TRBV3-1/TRBV3-2
d_gene: -
abundance: -
j_gene: TRBJ1-2

CDR3aa: CASSPGTGDTEAFF
CDR3nt: TGTGCCAGCAGCCCCGGGACAGGGGACACTGAAGCTTTCTTT
v_gene: TRBV27
d_gene: TRBD1
abundance: few
j_gene: TRBJ1-1